The sequence of this TCR beta chain was determined in a study of radiotherapy plus CTLA-4 blockade in lung cancer. The CDR3 covers 15 residues. CDR1 is LGHNA and CDR2 is YSLEER in the germline V gene. V lost 1 base, J lost 3 bases, and 2 bases stayed unmatched. The method was immunoSEQ multiplex PCR; TCRdb's version includes in-frame clones alone and lacks a portion of them. The profile covers 62,000 or so clones, with 79% appearing a single time and roughly 9.7% taken by the ten largest. Patients with chemo-refractory metastatic non-small-cell lung cancer received focal radiation plus CTLA-4 blockade with ipilimumab. Study observations and caveats: Radiotherapy was combined with ipilimumab, and tumor-derived TCR clones then expanded in blood.

As concerns this clone: Its antigen is currently unknown.

The TCR sequence derives from a human donor with non-small cell lung cancer who had a complete response to radiotherapy plus ipilimumab. The sequenced sample was peripheral blood, obtained from a patient treated with radiotherapy plus ipilimumab. The chain links TRBV4-3 to TRBJ2-1, with 8 bases aligning to TRBD2. The CDR3 sequence: CASSQGAGVYNEQFF. The CDR3 DNA reads as TGCGCCAGCAGCCAAGGAGCGGGGGTCTACAATGAGCAGTTCTTC.